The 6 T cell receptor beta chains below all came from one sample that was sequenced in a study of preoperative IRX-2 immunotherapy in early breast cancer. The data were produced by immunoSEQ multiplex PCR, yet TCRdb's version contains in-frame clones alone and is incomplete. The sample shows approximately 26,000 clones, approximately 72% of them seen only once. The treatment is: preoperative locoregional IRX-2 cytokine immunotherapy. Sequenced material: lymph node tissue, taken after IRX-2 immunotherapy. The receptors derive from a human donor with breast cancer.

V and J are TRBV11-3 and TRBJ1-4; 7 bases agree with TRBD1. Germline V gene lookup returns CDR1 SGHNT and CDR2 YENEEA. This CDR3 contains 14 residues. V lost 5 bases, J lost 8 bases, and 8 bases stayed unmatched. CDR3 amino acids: CASSRDREEEKLFF. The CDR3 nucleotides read TGTGCCAGCAGCCGAGACAGGGAAGAAGAAAAACTGTTTTTT.

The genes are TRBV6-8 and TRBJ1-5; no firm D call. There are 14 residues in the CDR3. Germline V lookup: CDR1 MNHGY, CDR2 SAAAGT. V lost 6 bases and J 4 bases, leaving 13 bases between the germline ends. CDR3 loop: CASRSTIQNQPQHF. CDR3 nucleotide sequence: TGTGCCAGCAGATCGACCATCCAGAATCAGCCCCAGCATTTT.

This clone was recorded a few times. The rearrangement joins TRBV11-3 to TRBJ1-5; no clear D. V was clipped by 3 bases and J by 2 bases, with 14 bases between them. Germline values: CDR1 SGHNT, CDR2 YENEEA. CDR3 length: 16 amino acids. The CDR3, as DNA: TGTGCCAGCAGCTTCTGGCCTCCGTTGGGCAATCAGCCCCAGCATTTT. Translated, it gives CASSFWPPLGNQPQHF.

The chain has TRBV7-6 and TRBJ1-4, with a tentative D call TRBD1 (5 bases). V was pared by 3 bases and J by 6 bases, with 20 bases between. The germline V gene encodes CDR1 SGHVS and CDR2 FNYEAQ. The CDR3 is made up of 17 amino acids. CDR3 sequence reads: CASSLGGGGEGDEKLFF. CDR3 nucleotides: TGTGCCAGCAGCTTGGGGGGAGGTGGGGAAGGGGATGAAAAACTGTTTTTT.

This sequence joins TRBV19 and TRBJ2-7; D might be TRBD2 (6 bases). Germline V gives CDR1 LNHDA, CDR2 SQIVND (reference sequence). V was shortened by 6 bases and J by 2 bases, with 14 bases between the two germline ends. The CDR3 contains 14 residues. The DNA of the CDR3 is TGTGCCAGTAGCAATCGGGACTCCACCTACGAGCAGTACTTC. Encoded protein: CASSNRDSTYEQYF.

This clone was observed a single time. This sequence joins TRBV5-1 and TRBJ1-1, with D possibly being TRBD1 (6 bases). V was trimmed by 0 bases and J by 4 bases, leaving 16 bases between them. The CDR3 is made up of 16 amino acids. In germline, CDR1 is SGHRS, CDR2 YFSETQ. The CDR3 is CASSLGNRVGVTEAFF. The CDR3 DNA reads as TGCGCCAGCAGCTTGGGGAACAGGGTGGGGGTCACTGAAGCTTTCTTT.